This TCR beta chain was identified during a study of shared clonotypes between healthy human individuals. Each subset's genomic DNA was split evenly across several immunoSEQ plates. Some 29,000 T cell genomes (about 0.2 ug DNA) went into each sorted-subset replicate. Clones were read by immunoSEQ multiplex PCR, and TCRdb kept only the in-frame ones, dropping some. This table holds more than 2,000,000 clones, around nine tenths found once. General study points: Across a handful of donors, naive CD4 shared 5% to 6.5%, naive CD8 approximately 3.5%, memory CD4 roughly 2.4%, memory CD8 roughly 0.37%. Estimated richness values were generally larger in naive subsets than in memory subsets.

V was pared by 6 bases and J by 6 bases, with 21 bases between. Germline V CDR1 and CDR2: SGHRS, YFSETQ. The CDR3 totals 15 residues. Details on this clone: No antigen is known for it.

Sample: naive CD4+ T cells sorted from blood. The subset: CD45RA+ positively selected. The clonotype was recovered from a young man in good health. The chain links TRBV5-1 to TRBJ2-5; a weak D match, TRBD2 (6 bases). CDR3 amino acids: CASKSSTGGVKTQYF. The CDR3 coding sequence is TGCGCCAGCAAATCGAGTACTGGCGGGGTGAAGACCCAGTACTTC.